The 18 T cell receptor beta chains below were found in one sample sequenced in a study of shared clonotypes between healthy human individuals. Naivety among CD8 cells was defined by CD45RO negativity and positive CCR7 selection, thereby excluding terminally differentiated effector memory CD45RA+ cells. Sequencing used immunoSEQ multiplex PCR; TCRdb keeps in-frame clones, though not all of them. The sample lists around 2.1 million clones, around 93% seen once, with 1.5% to 2% in the top ten. What was sequenced was naive CD8+ T cells from PBMCs. These receptors were taken from a man between 18 and 29 years old in good health. Some clones in this sample may be carry-over from other donors' samples.

J is TRBJ2-2 and V is TRBV6-5; D remains ambiguous. With 6 bases removed from V and 6 bases from J, the gap between germline ends came to 14 bases. Germline CDR1 is MNHEY and CDR2 is SVGAGI. The CDR3 length is 14 residues. CDR3 region: CASSIKAGAGELFF. The CDR3 coding sequence is TGTGCCAGCAGCATAAAAGCAGGTGCCGGGGAGCTGTTTTTT.

CDR3 bases: TGTGCCAGTAGCCCCTCTGGCAATCAGCCCCAGCATTTT. Its translation: CASSPSGNQPQHF. This sequence joins TRBV19 and TRBJ1-5; D not resolved. Germline V gene data show CDR1 as LNHDA and CDR2 as SQIVND (reference sequence). V shed 6 bases and J shed 2 bases, with 8 bases lying between them. The CDR3 runs 13 residues. The full variable domain, with the rest looked up from reference TRBV19 and TRBJ1-5, is DGGITQSPKYLFRKEGQNVTLSCEQNLNHDAMYWYRQDPGQGLRLIYYSQIVNDFQKGDIAEGYSVSREKKESFPLTVTSAQKNPTAFYLCASSPSGNQPQHFGDGTRLSIL.

V is TRBV19 and J is TRBJ1-3, with D possibly being TRBD1 (5 bases). The ends were cut back, 7 bases at V and 2 bases at J, with 12 bases in the middle. Germline CDR1 and CDR2: LNHDA and SQIVND (reference sequence). The CDR3 is 14 amino acids. The CDR3 sequence is CASTSTGAGNTIYF. The DNA for the CDR3 is TGTGCCAGTACCTCCACGGGGGCTGGAAACACCATATATTTT.

This clone came up once. This rearrangement joins TRBV6-1 to TRBJ1-2; 9 bases are a match to TRBD1. From germline, CDR1 is MNHNS and CDR2 SASEGT. There are 15 residues in the CDR3. V shed 3 bases, J shed 7 bases, and the junction held 9 bases outside the gene matches. CDR3 coding DNA: TGTGCCAGCAGTGACACGGGACAGGGACGCAGTGGCTACACCTTC. This gives the protein CASSDTGQGRSGYTF.

The chain links TRBV27 to TRBJ2-5; D not resolved. V lost 7 bases, J lost 5 bases, and 8 bases lay in between. Germline V CDR1 and CDR2: MNHEY, SMNVEV (reference sequence). The CDR3 is made up of 11 amino acids. This CDR3 is CASKLLETQYF. The DNA of the CDR3 is TGTGCCAGCAAACTACTGGAGACCCAGTACTTC.

This chain connects TRBV9 to TRBJ2-1; 10 bases align to TRBD2. The CDR3 is 16 amino acids. After removal of 7 bases from V and 6 bases from J, the junction contained 13 bases not matched to a gene. Germline V CDR1 and CDR2: SGDLS, YYNGEE. For the CDR3, the DNA is TGTGCCAGCGGACGACTAGCGGGTTTAATTGGCAATGAGCAGTTCTTC. Translating gives CASGRLAGLIGNEQFF. The full variable domain, completed using reference TRBV9 and TRBJ2-1, is DSGVTQTPKHLITATGQRVTLRCSPRSGDLSVYWYQQSLDQGLQFLIQYYNGEERAKGNILERFSAQQFPDLHSELNLSSLELGDSALYFCASGRLAGLIGNEQFFGPGTRLTVL.

This chain connects TRBV9 to TRBJ1-5; D uncertain. From germline, CDR1 is SGDLS and CDR2 YYNGEE. V lost 4 bases and J 8 bases, leaving 16 bases between the germline ends. This CDR3 contains 14 residues. The CDR3 DNA is TGTGCCAGCAGCCCTCAGGTGTTTGATGAGCCCCAGCATTTT. Encoded protein: CASSPQVFDEPQHF. The full variable domain, rest sourced from reference TRBV9 and TRBJ1-5, is DSGVTQTPKHLITATGQRVTLRCSPRSGDLSVYWYQQSLDQGLQFLIQYYNGEERAKGNILERFSAQQFPDLHSELNLSSLELGDSALYFCASSPQVFDEPQHFGDGTRLSIL.

This chain connects TRBV21-1 to TRBJ1-2; the D call of TRBD1 is as the table states it, not checked on the DNA. TRBV21-1 is assigned pseudogene status. This CDR3 is 16 amino acids long. The CDR3 sequence is CASSTAFQGGPFGYTF. The CDR3 DNA reads as TGTGCCAGCAGCACCGCGTTTCAGGGTGGCCCTTTTGGCTACACCTTC.

This clone has a single count. CDR3 loop: CATSRDQGLGTTYEQYF. CDR3 coding DNA: TGTGCCACCAGCAGAGATCAAGGTTTGGGGACAACCTACGAGCAGTACTTC. V usage is TRBV15 and J usage is TRBJ2-7, with D perhaps matching TRBD1 (6 bases). The CDR3 is 17 amino acids. V shed 0 bases and J shed 2 bases, with 17 bases lying between them. CDR1 LNHNV and CDR2 YYDKDF come from the germline V gene (reference sequence).

The chain is built from TRBV10-3 and TRBJ2-1; 10 bases align to TRBD2. Trimming removed 2 bases from V and 10 bases from J; junction bases left unmatched: 11. Germline CDR1 is ENHRY and CDR2 is SYGVKD. The CDR3 extends over 16 amino acids. The CDR3 region is CAISEPLAGVVTEQFF. Here the CDR3 DNA reads TGTGCCATCAGTGAGCCCCTAGCGGGAGTTGTGACGGAGCAGTTCTTC.

This chain links TRBV4-2 with TRBJ2-7, with a weak D call TRBD1 (6 bases). Trimming took 0 bases from V and 2 from J, leaving 17 bases between them. In germline, CDR1 is LGHNA, CDR2 YNFKEQ. The CDR3 spans 17 residues. In DNA, the CDR3 is TGTGCCAGCAGCCAAGAAACAGCAGGGGTTGTACCCTACGAGCAGTACTTC. Amino acids: CASSQETAGVVPYEQYF.

Note on this clone: In the same sample, other DNA sequences code for this CDR3. This chain links TRBV27 with TRBJ2-1; TRBD2 aligns across 8 bases. Per the germline V gene, CDR1 is MNHEY and CDR2 is SMNVEV (reference sequence). This CDR3 contains 15 residues. J lost 0 bases, V lost 6 bases, and 4 bases had no gene match. The CDR3 DNA is TGTGCCAGCAGCCTCAGCGGGAGCTCCTACAATGAGCAGTTCTTC. It translates to CASSLSGSSYNEQFF.

The chain couples TRBV27 to TRBJ2-1; D unresolved. The length of the CDR3 is 13 residues. The germline V gene has CDR1 MNHEY and CDR2 SMNVEV (reference sequence). The V gene lost 5 bases and the J gene lost 5 bases, with 10 bases spanning the gap. The CDR3 protein is CASSTLENNEQFF. CDR3 DNA: TGTGCCAGCAGTACATTAGAGAACAATGAGCAGTTCTTC.

The chain uses TRBV18 and TRBJ2-1; TRBD2 matches 8 bases. Germline V gene lookup returns CDR1 KGHSH and CDR2 LQKENI. V shed 2 bases and J 8 bases; nucleotides not matched to a gene: 17. The CDR3 spans 18 residues. The CDR3 loop is CASSPVPSVSGSLDEQFF. CDR3 DNA sequence: TGTGCCAGCTCACCAGTCCCAAGCGTGAGCGGGAGTCTCGATGAGCAGTTCTTC.

The sample holds a few counts of this clone. The chain carries TRBV9 and TRBJ1-2; no definite D call. CDR3 length equals 13 residues. Germline loops: CDR1 SGDLS, CDR2 YYNGEE. Trimming left V 6 bases short and J 5 bases short, with 14 bases between. CDR3 DNA sequence: TGTGCCAGCACCACGGGCAGTCCTTATGGCTACACCTTC. It encodes CASTTGSPYGYTF.

V gene TRBV7-2 combines with J gene TRBJ2-3; a weak D match, TRBD1 (5 bases). This CDR3 comprises 18 residues. Germline V gives CDR1 SGHTA, CDR2 FQGNSA. V lost 5 bases and J lost 4, with 25 bases in between. The CDR3 bases are TGTGCCAGCAGCACGCACCTCTTAGGGGCCAGGGCGGCAGATACGCAGTATTTT. Translating it yields CASSTHLLGARAADTQYF.

This chain links TRBV27 with TRBJ1-2; a weak D match, TRBD1 (6 bases). Germline values: CDR1 MNHEY, CDR2 SMNVEV (reference sequence). The length of the CDR3 is 15 residues. Trimming pared 5 bases from V and 3 bases from J, leaving 16 bases between. This chain's CDR3 is CASSPRDTTYYGYTF. The CDR3 nucleotides read TGTGCCAGCAGTCCCCGGGACACCACCTACTATGGCTACACCTTC.

The chain has TRBV4-3 and TRBJ2-1; D is unresolved. The length of the CDR3 is 16 residues. Germline CDR1 is LGHNA and CDR2 is YSLEER. The V gene lost 0 bases and the J gene lost 4 bases, with 13 bases spanning the gap. The CDR3 DNA sequence: TGCGCCAGCAGCCAAGATCCAGCTAAAGGGTACAATGAGCAGTTCTTC. This encodes CASSQDPAKGYNEQFF.